The rows below give T cell receptor beta chains drawn from one sample of a study of cytomegalovirus exposure and HLA in healthy donors. The method was immunoSEQ multiplex PCR; TCRdb's version includes in-frame clones alone and lacks a portion of them. Here the sample spans fewer than 250,000 clones, 81% being singletons. Sequenced material: PBMCs. The receptors were sampled from a man in his forties in good health and CMV-seropositive. CDR3s include the opening cysteine and the closing phenylalanine or tryptophan. D genes are given only for firm matches. Expanded clones get a size class; other rows say once, few or many, or leave the size out.

j_call d_call clone_size v_call cdr3_nt cdr3_aa
TRBJ1-1 TRBD1 - TRBV10-3 TGTGCCATCAGTGAGTCGGGGACAGCGGGCACTGAAGCTTTCTTT CAISESGTAGTEAFF
TRBJ2-7 TRBD2 - TRBV4-1 TGCGCCAGCAGCCAAGACGCGAGGACTAGCTCTTCGTACGAGCAGTACTTC CASSQDARTSSSYEQYF
TRBJ1-2 TRBD1 - TRBV10-3 TGTGCCATCAGGGGAACCTCCGGGACAGGGTCCTATGGCTACACCTTC CAIRGTSGTGSYGYTF
TRBJ1-2 TRBD1 once TRBV6-1 TGTGCCAGCAGACTGGACAGGGGAGGGGGCTACACCTTC CASRLDRGGGYTF
TRBJ2-7 - - TRBV7-9 TGTGCCAGCAGCTTACGGGATCCTACTGGGGAGCAGTACTTC CASSLRDPTGEQYF
TRBJ2-1 TRBD2 once TRBV18 TGTGCCAGCTCACCGGTACGGGGGGGCGTCAATGAGCAGTTCTTC CASSPVRGGVNEQFF
TRBJ1-2 TRBD1 - TRBV4-1 TGTGCCAGCAGCCAAACGACAGGGGGCGAGTATGGCTACACCTTC CASSQTTGGEYGYTF
TRBJ1-2 - - TRBV6-5 TGTGCCAGCAGCAAGACAAGAACTCACTATGGCTACACCTTC CASSKTRTHYGYTF
TRBJ1-2 TRBD1 few TRBV10-3 TGTGCCATCAGTAGCTGGACAGGAGAATATGGCTACACCTTC CAISSWTGEYGYTF
TRBJ2-2 TRBD2 - TRBV5-1 TGCGCCAGCAGCTTTGGGACTAGCGGGAACACCGGGGAGCTGTTTTTT CASSFGTSGNTGELFF
TRBJ2-2 TRBD1 once TRBV9 TGTGCCAGCAGCGTAGCGGCAGGGGGCTTCGCGAACACCGGGGAGCTGTTTTTT CASSVAAGGFANTGELFF
TRBJ2-2 - - TRBV5-1 TGCGCCAGCAGCCCTAGATCGAACACCGGGGAGCTGTTTTTT CASSPRSNTGELFF
TRBJ2-5 TRBD2 few TRBV7-9 TGTGCCAGCAGCGCTAGCGGCCAAGAGACCCAGTACTTC CASSASGQETQYF
TRBJ2-6 TRBD1 once TRBV18 TGTGCCAGCTCAGAGGGACAGGCGATCTCTGGGGCCAACGTCCTGACTTTC CASSEGQAISGANVLTF
TRBJ1-4 TRBD1 - TRBV18 TGTGCCAGCTCACCACGGGGACAGGGGATCGCAACTAATGAAAAACTGTTTTTT CASSPRGQGIATNEKLFF
TRBJ1-4 - - TRBV9 TGTGCCAGCAGCACCTACGGTGGGCTTGAAAAACTGTTTTTT CASSTYGGLEKLFF
TRBJ1-1 - - TRBV19 TGTGCCAGTACCGATTTTACAGGGTTCGAGAACACTGAAGCTTTCTTT CASTDFTGFENTEAFF
TRBJ1-2 - - TRBV7-9 TGTGCCAGCAGCTCCTCCCCAGCAGGGAACTATGGCTACACCTTC CASSSSPAGNYGYTF
TRBJ2-7 TRBD1 - TRBV25-1 TGTGCCAGCAGTCTCCGGACAGGGGACTGGAGGGAGCAGTACTTC CASSLRTGDWREQYF
TRBJ1-2 - - TRBV29-1 TGCAGCGCAGGTGGGGGGGATGGCTACACCTTC CSAGGGDGYTF
TRBJ2-5 TRBD2 - TRBV9 TGTGCCAGCAGCGTAGGGGGTAGCGGGGTAGAGACCCAGTACTTC CASSVGGSGVETQYF
TRBJ2-5 TRBD2 - TRBV15 TGTGCCACCAGCGGGGGGGCGGGGGGGCCGGAGACCCAGTACTTC CATSGGAGGPETQYF
TRBJ2-2 TRBD2 - TRBV7-8 TGTGCCAGCAGCTTAGCGGTTAGCGGGAGAGCGAACACCGGGGAGCTGTTTTTT CASSLAVSGRANTGELFF
TRBJ1-6 TRBD1 few TRBV27 TGTGCCAGCACAAAGACAGGGGAGAGTTCACCCCTCCACTTT CASTKTGESSPLHF
TRBJ1-2 TRBD1 - TRBV7-9 TGTGCCAGCAGCCGACCTGGGACAGGGGGCGATGGCTACACCTTC CASSRPGTGGDGYTF
TRBJ2-1 - - TRBV4-1 TGCGCCAGCAGCCATGGGACTTACTACAATGAGCAGTTCTTC CASSHGTYYNEQFF
TRBJ2-5 TRBD2 - TRBV6-5 TGTGCCAGCAGTACGACTAGCGGGGAGACCCAGTACTTC CASSTTSGETQYF
TRBJ2-5 - - TRBV5-1 TGCGCCAGCAGCTGGAACCAGGGGGAGACCCAGTACTTC CASSWNQGETQYF
TRBJ1-5 - once TRBV7-9 TGTGCCAGCAGCTCCGGGGTGGCAGGTAGCAATCAGCCCCAGCATTTT CASSSGVAGSNQPQHF
TRBJ1-2 - - TRBV7-9 TGTGCCAGCAGCTTAGAGTCGGGCCAGGGCTATGGCTACACCTTC CASSLESGQGYGYTF
TRBJ2-2 - - TRBV7-9 TGTGCCAGCAGCTTGGCAGAGAACACCGGGGAGCTGTTTTTT CASSLAENTGELFF
TRBJ2-3 TRBD2 - TRBV9 TGTGCCAGCAGCCCCTATAGCGGGGACACAGATACGCAGTATTTT CASSPYSGDTDTQYF
TRBJ2-7 - few TRBV28 TGTGCCAGCAGTTTAAACGTTCCTACCTACGAGCAGTACTTC CASSLNVPTYEQYF
TRBJ2-5 TRBD2 - TRBV10-3 TGTGCCATCAGTACCGGGACTACCCAAGAGACCCAGTACTTC CAISTGTTQETQYF
TRBJ2-6 TRBD1 - TRBV10-3 TGTGCCATCAGGGCGACAGGGGACGGGGCCAACGTCCTGACTTTC CAIRATGDGANVLTF
TRBJ1-1 - - TRBV10-3 TGTGCCATTCAGGGGATTAACACTGAAGCTTTCTTT CAIQGINTEAFF
TRBJ2-7 - - TRBV7-9 TGTGCCAGCAGCGCCTCCAGGGTCAATAAGGACGAGCAGTACTTC CASSASRVNKDEQYF